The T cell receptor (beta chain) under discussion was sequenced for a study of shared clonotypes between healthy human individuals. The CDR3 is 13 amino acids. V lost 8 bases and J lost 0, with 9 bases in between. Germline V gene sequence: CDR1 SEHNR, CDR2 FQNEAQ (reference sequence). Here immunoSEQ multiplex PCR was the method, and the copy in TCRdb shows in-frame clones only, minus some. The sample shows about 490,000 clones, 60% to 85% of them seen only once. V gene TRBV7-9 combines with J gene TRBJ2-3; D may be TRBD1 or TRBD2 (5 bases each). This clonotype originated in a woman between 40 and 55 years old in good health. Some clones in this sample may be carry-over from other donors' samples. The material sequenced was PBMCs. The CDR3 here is CASGTSSTDTQYF. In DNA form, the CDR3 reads TGTGCCAGCGGGACGTCAAGCACAGATACGCAGTATTTT.